One and the same sample provided the 21 T cell receptor beta chains below, sequenced in a study of cytotoxic CD8 clonotypes in ibrutinib-treated CLL. Measured with immunoSEQ multiplex PCR; TCRdb has only the in-frame clones, and not every one. The sample has some 300,000 clones, around four fifths seen once. Source: PBMCs, taken before ibrutinib treatment. The receptors were sampled from a human donor with chronic lymphocytic leukemia.

This clone appeared a single time. The rearrangement uses TRBV5-4 and TRBJ2-3, with 7 bases aligning to TRBD2. V dropped 4 bases and J dropped 2; count of bases not matched to a gene: 10. Germline values: CDR1 SGHNT, CDR2 YYREEE (reference sequence). CDR3 length: 16 residues. CDR3 protein: CASSGSGGSVTDTQYF. CDR3 coding DNA: TGTGCCAGCAGCGGATCGGGCGGGAGTGTCACAGATACGCAGTATTTT.

The chain has TRBV6-1 and TRBJ2-3, with 10 positions matching TRBD2. The CDR3 loop spans 17 amino acids. The germline V gene encodes CDR1 MNHNS and CDR2 SASEGT. V was pared by 4 bases and J by 3 bases, with 10 bases of the junction left unmatched. The CDR3 nucleotides are TGTGCCAGCAGTGGTGCTAGCGGGAGAATGAGAACAGATACGCAGTATTTT. It codes for CASSGASGRMRTDTQYF.

This clone was found a few times. The CDR3 here is CASSLDGLDGYTF. The CDR3 bases are TGCGCCAGCAGCTTGGATGGGTTGGATGGCTACACCTTC. The V gene is TRBV5-1, the J gene TRBJ1-2; D remains unclear. CDR3 length equals 13 residues. Germline assignment: CDR1 SGHRS and CDR2 YFSETQ. Trimming shortened V by 0 bases and J by 6 bases, and 9 bases separated the two germline ends. Together with reference TRBV5-1 and TRBJ1-2, the CDR3 gives the full variable domain: KAGVTQTPRYLIKTRGQQVTLSCSPISGHRSVSWYQQTPGQGLQFLFEYFSETQRNKGNFPGRFSGRQFSNSRSEMNVSTLELGDSALYLCASSLDGLDGYTFGSGTRLTVV.

The V gene is TRBV11-3, the J gene TRBJ2-7, with TRBD2 identical over 12 bases. CDR1 is SGHNT and CDR2 is YENEEA in the germline V gene. The CDR3 has 16 residues. Trimming took 2 bases from V and 5 from J; bases not matched to a gene: 7. The CDR3 sequence is CASSLTGLAGTDEQYF. CDR3 nucleotide sequence: TGTGCCAGCAGCTTAACCGGACTAGCGGGAACTGACGAGCAGTACTTC.

This clone was counted only a few times. This chain connects TRBV27 to TRBJ2-7, with a possible D match to TRBD2 (6 bases). CDR3 length equals 14 residues. Germline V lookup: CDR1 MNHEY, CDR2 SMNVEV (reference sequence). Trimming took off 5 bases at V and 3 bases at J, with 14 bases between the two ends. This chain's CDR3 is CASSPRRDLYEQYF. The CDR3 DNA reads as TGTGCCAGCAGTCCAAGGAGGGATCTCTACGAGCAGTACTTC.

The chain uses TRBV6-5 and TRBJ2-3, with 8 bases aligning to TRBD2. This CDR3 comprises 15 residues. Per germline, CDR1 MNHEY and CDR2 SVGAGI. The V segment lost 0 bases and the J segment 1 base; nucleotides outside the gene matches: 0. CDR3 bases: TGTGCCAGCAGTTACTCGGGACTAGGCACAGATACGCAGTATTTT. It is translated as CASSYSGLGTDTQYF.

This clone came up a few times. V and J are TRBV5-4 and TRBJ1-2; 7 nucleotides line up with TRBD1. There are 14 residues in the CDR3. CDR1 is SGHNT and CDR2 is YYREEE in the germline V gene (reference sequence). The trim removed 5 bases at V and 4 bases at J, leaving 8 bases unmatched. The CDR3 loop is CASSFGTVLYGYTF. DNA of the CDR3: TGTGCCAGCAGTTTCGGGACAGTCCTCTATGGCTACACCTTC.

This chain uses TRBV6-5 with TRBJ2-1, with D possibly matching TRBD2 (6 bases). Germline CDR1 reads MNHEY; CDR2 reads SVGAGI. The V end was cut by 0 bases, the J end by 7 bases, with 10 bases between. The CDR3 loop spans 14 amino acids. The CDR3 DNA is TGTGCCAGCAGTTACTCGACCGGAGGGAATGAGCAGTTCTTC. This gives the protein CASSYSTGGNEQFF.

The rearrangement links TRBV7-8 to TRBJ1-5; 8 bases are shared with TRBD1. CDR1 is SGHVS and CDR2 is FQNEAQ in the germline V gene. The length of the CDR3 is 17 residues. V was pared by 6 bases and J by 3 bases, with 13 bases of the junction left unmatched. CDR3 loop: CASSQHWDRTNNQPQHF. CDR3 nucleotide sequence: TGTGCCAGCAGTCAACATTGGGACAGGACTAACAATCAGCCCCAGCATTTT.

The chain combines TRBV7-2 with TRBJ1-1; D not certain. This CDR3 has 14 residues. Per germline, CDR1 SGHTA and CDR2 FQGNSA. Between the trimmed V and J ends, which lost 3 bases and 4 bases, there was a span of 12 bases. The CDR3 loop is CASSFQAMGTEAFF. CDR3 sequence (DNA): TGTGCCAGCAGCTTCCAAGCCATGGGCACTGAAGCTTTCTTT.

The rearrangement links TRBV29-1 to TRBJ1-2; 7 positions match TRBD1. V was clipped by 1 base and J by 5 bases; unmatched bases: 10. CDR1 is SQVTM, CDR2 ANQGSEA, per germline. The CDR3 is 15 residues long. CDR3 nucleotide sequence: TGCAGCGTTGAAGTTCGGGACAGCGCTGTATATGGCTACACCTTC. This translates into CSVEVRDSAVYGYTF.

The gene calls are TRBV10-1 and TRBJ1-5; 7 positions match TRBD1. CDR3 size: 14 residues. V dropped 3 bases and J dropped 3; count of bases not matched to a gene: 2. Germline CDR1 is WNHNN and CDR2 is SYGVQD (reference sequence). CDR3 residues: CASSDGTVNQPQHF. The CDR3 nucleotides are TGCGCCAGCAGTGACGGGACAGTCAATCAGCCCCAGCATTTT.

This sequence joins TRBV5-6 and TRBJ2-1, with 8 positions matching TRBD1. V was pared by 4 bases and J by 2 bases, with 8 bases of the junction left unmatched. The germline gives CDR1 SGHDT, CDR2 YYEEEE. CDR3 length: 16 amino acids. The DNA for the CDR3 is TGTGCCAGCAGCCCCTTCAGGGGGCACCCCTACAATGAGCAGTTCTTC. Protein product: CASSPFRGHPYNEQFF.

The chain recombines TRBV5-1 with TRBJ2-2; TRBD2 is a possible D gene (6 bases). V was cut by 0 bases and J by 2 bases, with 11 bases left in between. Germline CDR1 reads SGHRS; CDR2 reads YFSETQ. This CDR3 comprises 16 residues. The CDR3 loop reads CASSLGLASNTGELFF. CDR3 bases: TGCGCCAGCAGCTTGGGCCTAGCGAGCAACACCGGGGAGCTGTTTTTT.

The rearrangement uses TRBV6-4 and TRBJ2-1, with TRBD2 matching 8 bases. The CDR3 consists of 15 residues. Trimming at V came to 4 bases and at J to 5 bases, leaving 7 bases not matched to a gene. Germline values: CDR1 MRHNA, CDR2 SNTAGT. As DNA, the CDR3 is TGTGCCAGCAGTGTGAATGGCGGGAGGAACAATGAGCAGTTCTTC. Protein sequence: CASSVNGGRNNEQFF.

This clone was recorded only once. This sequence joins TRBV18 and TRBJ2-3; D not certain. Germline-derived CDR1 and CDR2 are KGHSH and LQKENI. The CDR3 spans 15 residues. V lost 3 bases, J lost 4 bases, and 14 bases lay in between. As DNA, the CDR3 is TGTGCCAGCTCACCGTACTCCTCTTCCCCAGATACGCAGTATTTT. Its protein is CASSPYSSSPDTQYF.

J is TRBJ2-7 and V is TRBV11-1, with a possible D match to TRBD2 (5 bases). The CDR3 covers 14 residues. The germline CDR1 and CDR2 sequences are SGHAT and FQDESV (reference sequence). The V end lost 5 bases, the J end lost 3 bases, and 14 bases lay between the germline ends. CDR3 sequence (DNA): TGTGCCAGCAGCCGGGTTGGGAGAAACTACGAGCAGTACTTC. It is translated as CASSRVGRNYEQYF.

The chain joins TRBV6-5 to TRBJ1-1, with D unclear. The CDR3 extends over 14 amino acids. Between the trimmed V and J ends, which lost 6 bases and 5 bases, there was a span of 16 bases. CDR1 MNHEY and CDR2 SVGAGI come from the germline V gene. CDR3 protein: CASSGPDRKTEAFF. CDR3 nucleotide sequence: TGTGCCAGCAGCGGGCCGGACCGTAAGACTGAAGCTTTCTTT.

The chain links TRBV27 to TRBJ2-1, with 7 bases matching TRBD2. V shed 6 bases, J shed 7 bases, and the junction held 9 bases outside the gene matches. There are 14 residues in the CDR3. Per germline, CDR1 MNHEY and CDR2 SMNVEV (reference sequence). The CDR3 sequence is CASRPGLRINEQFF. CDR3 DNA: TGTGCCAGCAGACCGGGACTACGGATTAATGAGCAGTTCTTC.

J is TRBJ2-7 and V is TRBV4-3; D gene uncertain. Germline CDR1 and CDR2: LGHNA and YSLEER. The CDR3 runs to 15 residues. Trimming left V 0 bases short and J 5 bases short, with 14 bases between. CDR3 DNA: TGCGCCAGCAGCCAAGATCAGGTCAGTATTGACGAGCAGTACTTC. Translating it yields CASSQDQVSIDEQYF.

The chain recombines TRBV10-2 with TRBJ2-7; D is uncertain. This CDR3 contains 11 residues. V was shortened by 5 bases and J by 1 base, with 3 bases between the two germline ends. Germline CDR1 WSHSY, CDR2 SAAADI. The CDR3 spells CASSPSYEQYF. CDR3 bases: TGCGCCAGCAGTCCATCCTACGAGCAGTACTTC.